Listed below are T cell receptor beta chains from one sample, sequenced in a study of regulatory T cells in long-lasting Graves disease. MiXCR was run by TCRdb on the multiplex PCR reads, yielding one entry per CDR3 protein. The data contain hundreds of thousands of distinct CDR3 sequences, roughly 16% of them seen just once; the ten biggest clones take up around a sixth. These data were also filed under a second study, of T cells in Graves' hyperthyroidism and ophthalmopathy.

The source was peripheral blood mononuclear cells (PBMCs), collected at new diagnosis, from a patient treated with antithyroid drugs. The source is a woman aged 25-40 years with Graves disease. CDR3s include the opening cysteine and the closing phenylalanine or tryptophan. Fields, in order: clone size, J gene, V gene, D gene, CDR3 DNA, CDR3 protein. The D gene is left open where the match is weak. Where a row states a size, it is once, few, many or the class of an expanded clone; other rows omit it.

abundance: .; j_gene: TRBJ2-5; v_gene: TRBV11-1; d_gene: TRBD2; CDR3nt: TGTGCCAGCAGCCCCTTCCTCGGGGGGGTGGAGACCCAGTACTTC; CDR3aa: CASSPFLGGVETQYF
abundance: many; j_gene: TRBJ2-7; v_gene: TRBV2; d_gene: .; CDR3nt: TGTGCCAGCAGAGGGGCTCCCTACGAGCAGTACTTC; CDR3aa: CASRGAPYEQYF
abundance: many; j_gene: TRBJ1-1; v_gene: TRBV11-2; d_gene: .; CDR3nt: TGTGCCAGCAGCTTAGTGGGGGGTGTGGGGGTGAACACTGAAGCTTTCTTT; CDR3aa: CASSLVGGVGVNTEAFF
abundance: .; j_gene: TRBJ2-2; v_gene: TRBV3-1; d_gene: .; CDR3nt: TGTGCCAGCAGCCAAGCGGGGGCGGGCGGGGAGCTGTTTTTT; CDR3aa: CASSQAGAGGELFF
abundance: many; j_gene: TRBJ2-5; v_gene: TRBV12-3/TRBV12-4; d_gene: .; CDR3nt: TGTGCCAGCAGTTTAGGGTCCCCAGAGACCCAGTACTTC; CDR3aa: CASSLGSPETQYF
abundance: .; j_gene: TRBJ2-1; v_gene: TRBV5-1; d_gene: TRBD2; CDR3nt: TGCGCCAGCACTGAGCGGGAGTACTACAATGAGCAGTTCTTC; CDR3aa: CASTEREYYNEQFF
abundance: .; j_gene: TRBJ1-1; v_gene: TRBV19; d_gene: TRBD1; CDR3nt: TGTGCCAGTCAAAAACAGGGGGCAAACACTGAAGCTTTCTTT; CDR3aa: CASQKQGANTEAFF
abundance: many; j_gene: TRBJ1-1; v_gene: TRBV12-3/TRBV12-4; d_gene: TRBD1; CDR3nt: TGTGCCAGCAGTTTCGGGGGACAGGGAGGTTCTGAAGCTTTCTTT; CDR3aa: CASSFGGQGGSEAFF
abundance: few; j_gene: TRBJ1-2; v_gene: TRBV6-1; d_gene: TRBD1; CDR3nt: TGTGCCATCGACGATAGGAACAGGGGATTTACTGGCTACACCTTC; CDR3aa: CAIDDRNRGFTGYTF
abundance: few; j_gene: TRBJ2-7; v_gene: TRBV19; d_gene: .; CDR3nt: TGTGCCAGTAGGGCACCGAGCTCCTACGAGCAGTACTTC; CDR3aa: CASRAPSSYEQYF
abundance: many; j_gene: TRBJ2-5; v_gene: TRBV7-8; d_gene: TRBD1; CDR3nt: TGTGCCAGCAGCTTAGACGGCAGGGGGTACCCGAACCAAGAGACCCAGTACTTC; CDR3aa: CASSLDGRGYPNQETQYF
abundance: .; j_gene: TRBJ1-2; v_gene: TRBV20-1; d_gene: .; CDR3nt: TGCAGTGCCACACCTCCCGTTGGAACAGGGCCAGATGGCTACACCTTC; CDR3aa: CSATPPVGTGPDGYTF
abundance: many; j_gene: TRBJ2-3; v_gene: TRBV30; d_gene: .; CDR3nt: TGTGCCCATGACTTGGCTAGCACAGATACGCAGTATTTT; CDR3aa: CAHDLASTDTQYF
abundance: .; j_gene: TRBJ1-3; v_gene: TRBV29-1; d_gene: TRBD1; CDR3nt: TGCAGCGCGGGACAGGGCTACACCATATATTTT; CDR3aa: CSAGQGYTIYF
abundance: many; j_gene: TRBJ2-1; v_gene: TRBV6-2/TRBV6-3; d_gene: TRBD2; CDR3nt: TGTGCCAGCAGTTACTCGCTAGCGGACAATGAGCAGTTCTTC; CDR3aa: CASSYSLADNEQFF
abundance: many; j_gene: TRBJ2-2; v_gene: TRBV11-2; d_gene: .; CDR3nt: TGTGCCAGCAGCTTCTCCGGGATGAACACCGGGGAGCTGTTTTTT; CDR3aa: CASSFSGMNTGELFF
abundance: .; j_gene: TRBJ2-7; v_gene: TRBV5-5; d_gene: TRBD1; CDR3nt: TGTGCCAGCAGCTTGCAGTTTGGGGACAGCTACGAGCAGTACTTC; CDR3aa: CASSLQFGDSYEQYF
abundance: .; j_gene: TRBJ2-5; v_gene: TRBV29-1; d_gene: TRBD2; CDR3nt: TGCAGCGTTCCTAGCGGGGCCCAAGAGACCCAGTACTTC; CDR3aa: CSVPSGAQETQYF
abundance: few; j_gene: TRBJ2-4; v_gene: TRBV19; d_gene: .; CDR3nt: TGTGCCAGTAGGACTGGGGAAGGGACCAAAAACATTCAGTACTTC; CDR3aa: CASRTGEGTKNIQYF
abundance: many; j_gene: TRBJ1-2; v_gene: TRBV28; d_gene: TRBD1; CDR3nt: TGTGCCAGCAGTTCAAGGGGACAGGCGGTTTATGGCTACACCTTC; CDR3aa: CASSSRGQAVYGYTF
abundance: many; j_gene: TRBJ1-1; v_gene: TRBV20-1; d_gene: .; CDR3nt: TGCAGTGCTAGAGATCCCCTCCGGGAGTTCACTGAAGCTTTCTTT; CDR3aa: CSARDPLREFTEAFF
abundance: few; j_gene: TRBJ2-1; v_gene: TRBV30; d_gene: .; CDR3nt: TGTGCCTGGAGTGCCCGGGATGAGCAGTTCTTC; CDR3aa: CAWSARDEQFF
abundance: many; j_gene: TRBJ1-5; v_gene: TRBV27; d_gene: .; CDR3nt: TGTGCCAGCAGTTTCTCAGATAGCAATCAGCCCCAGCATTTT; CDR3aa: CASSFSDSNQPQHF
abundance: many; j_gene: TRBJ1-5; v_gene: TRBV6-1; d_gene: .; CDR3nt: TGTGCCAGCAGTGACGGGACACTTAGCAATCAGCCCCAGCATTTT; CDR3aa: CASSDGTLSNQPQHF
abundance: many; j_gene: TRBJ2-7; v_gene: TRBV27; d_gene: TRBD2; CDR3nt: TGTGCCAGCAGACGATACGCCGGGACTAGCGGAGCCATCTTCTACGAGCAGTACTTC; CDR3aa: CASRRYAGTSGAIFYEQYF
abundance: .; j_gene: TRBJ2-1; v_gene: TRBV6-2/TRBV6-3; d_gene: .; CDR3nt: TGTGCCAGCAGTGAATGGAAGAGCGTGTCGTACAATGAGCAGTTCTTC; CDR3aa: CASSEWKSVSYNEQFF
abundance: many; j_gene: TRBJ1-2; v_gene: TRBV28; d_gene: .; CDR3nt: TGTGCCAGCACCTCCGCCGGGCAGTATGGCTACACCTTC; CDR3aa: CASTSAGQYGYTF
abundance: once; j_gene: TRBJ2-2; v_gene: TRBV28; d_gene: .; CDR3nt: TGTGCCAGTCTCGCCCGTGGGACCGGGGAGCTGTTTTTT; CDR3aa: CASLARGTGELFF
abundance: .; j_gene: TRBJ1-4; v_gene: TRBV30; d_gene: .; CDR3nt: TGTGCCTGGAGTACGAAAGGACTCGATGAAAAACTGTTTTTT; CDR3aa: CAWSTKGLDEKLFF
abundance: few; j_gene: TRBJ2-5; v_gene: TRBV30; d_gene: TRBD1; CDR3nt: TGTGCCGGGACAGGGGGTCTGGGAGGTCCCTCGGTGGGGGAGACCCAGTACTTC; CDR3aa: CAGTGGLGGPSVGETQYF
abundance: many; j_gene: TRBJ1-4; v_gene: TRBV6-2/TRBV6-3; d_gene: .; CDR3nt: TGTGCCACAGAGGACTTGCCGAGGGGACTGTTTTTT; CDR3aa: CATEDLPRGLFF
abundance: many; j_gene: TRBJ2-4; v_gene: TRBV6-2/TRBV6-3; d_gene: TRBD1; CDR3nt: TGTGCCAGCAGACCAGGGGGCTCGGGCAAAAACATTCAGTACTTC; CDR3aa: CASRPGGSGKNIQYF
abundance: few; j_gene: TRBJ1-1; v_gene: TRBV7-8; d_gene: .; CDR3nt: TGTGCCAGCAGCTTAGCGTCCGGGACTGCGAACACTGAAGCTTTCTTT; CDR3aa: CASSLASGTANTEAFF
abundance: .; j_gene: TRBJ2-1; v_gene: TRBV4-2; d_gene: TRBD2; CDR3nt: TGTGCCAGCAGCCAAGGGGAGGGCCCGACCGATGAGCAGTTCTTC; CDR3aa: CASSQGEGPTDEQFF
abundance: .; j_gene: TRBJ2-3; v_gene: TRBV3-1; d_gene: .; CDR3nt: TGTGCCAGCAGCCAAACGGATTCTAGCACAGATACGCAGTATTTT; CDR3aa: CASSQTDSSTDTQYF
abundance: .; j_gene: TRBJ2-3; v_gene: TRBV4-1; d_gene: TRBD2; CDR3nt: TGCGCCAGCAGCCAACCTCTGGTCATGGGACTATATACGCAGTATTTT; CDR3aa: CASSQPLVMGLYTQYF
abundance: many; j_gene: TRBJ2-5; v_gene: TRBV5-1; d_gene: TRBD2; CDR3nt: TGCGCCAGCAGCTTGACAGCGGGAGGTCTGATCGAGACCCAGTACTTC; CDR3aa: CASSLTAGGLIETQYF
abundance: .; j_gene: TRBJ1-4; v_gene: TRBV29-1; d_gene: TRBD1; CDR3nt: TGCAGCGTTTCACAGGGGGCAAGTTTTGAAAAACTGTTTTTT; CDR3aa: CSVSQGASFEKLFF
abundance: .; j_gene: TRBJ2-2; v_gene: TRBV3-1; d_gene: .; CDR3nt: TGTGCCAGCAGCCAACCGACTGGGAGGGAGCTGTTTTTT; CDR3aa: CASSQPTGRELFF
abundance: .; j_gene: TRBJ2-1; v_gene: TRBV25-1; d_gene: .; CDR3nt: TGTGCCAGCAGTGAACGGTCTCCCTACAATGAGCAGTTCTTC; CDR3aa: CASSERSPYNEQFF
abundance: many; j_gene: TRBJ2-7; v_gene: TRBV6-1; d_gene: TRBD1; CDR3nt: TGTGCCAGCAGCCGGAACACCGGGACAGGGGATCCCCACGAGCAGTACTTC; CDR3aa: CASSRNTGTGDPHEQYF
abundance: many; j_gene: TRBJ2-6; v_gene: TRBV28; d_gene: .; CDR3nt: TGTGCCAGCAGTAGTAGAACAGACCCCTCTGGGGCCAACGTCCTGACTTTC; CDR3aa: CASSSRTDPSGANVLTF
abundance: .; j_gene: TRBJ1-1; v_gene: TRBV6-1; d_gene: .; CDR3nt: TGTGCCAGCAGTGCAAATTGGGCGGCGAACACTGAAGCTTTCTTT; CDR3aa: CASSANWAANTEAFF
abundance: few; j_gene: TRBJ2-2; v_gene: TRBV6-2/TRBV6-3; d_gene: TRBD2; CDR3nt: TGTGCCAGCAGTTTAGCGGGAGGGTTGACCGGGGAGCTGTTTTTT; CDR3aa: CASSLAGGLTGELFF
abundance: few; j_gene: TRBJ2-5; v_gene: TRBV2; d_gene: .; CDR3nt: TGTGCCAGCAGTGATCCCGACAGCCAAGAGACCCAGTACTTC; CDR3aa: CASSDPDSQETQYF
abundance: few; j_gene: TRBJ1-4; v_gene: TRBV5-5; d_gene: .; CDR3nt: TGTGCCAGCAACCCTGGGACGGCCCTTGTGGAAAAACTGTTTTTT; CDR3aa: CASNPGTALVEKLFF
abundance: .; j_gene: TRBJ2-1; v_gene: TRBV6-1; d_gene: TRBD2; CDR3nt: TGTGCCAGCAGTGAAAACGTAGCGGGGGGGGGGAATGAGCAGTTCTTC; CDR3aa: CASSENVAGGGNEQFF
abundance: few; j_gene: TRBJ2-2; v_gene: TRBV27; d_gene: .; CDR3nt: TGTGCCAGCAGTCCGGACACCAGGGTGATCGGGGAGCTGTTTTTT; CDR3aa: CASSPDTRVIGELFF
abundance: .; j_gene: TRBJ2-5; v_gene: TRBV15; d_gene: .; CDR3nt: TGTGCCACCAGCAGAGATCCAGGGGAGACCCAGTACTTC; CDR3aa: CATSRDPGETQYF
abundance: once; j_gene: TRBJ2-1; v_gene: TRBV6-2/TRBV6-3; d_gene: TRBD1; CDR3nt: TGTGCCAGCAGTACCCAGGGGGCGCGGATTTACAATGAGCAGTTCTTC; CDR3aa: CASSTQGARIYNEQFF
abundance: many; j_gene: TRBJ2-5; v_gene: TRBV10-1; d_gene: .; CDR3nt: TGCGCCAGCAGTGACCGTCCGATCCGCGGGCGGCGGGAGACCCAGTACTTC; CDR3aa: CASSDRPIRGRRETQYF
abundance: many; j_gene: TRBJ2-2; v_gene: TRBV11-2; d_gene: .; CDR3nt: TGTGCCAGCAGCTTTCAGGTGGCCGCCGGGGAGCTGTTTTTT; CDR3aa: CASSFQVAAGELFF
abundance: few; j_gene: TRBJ2-1; v_gene: TRBV9; d_gene: TRBD2; CDR3nt: TGTGCCAGCAGCGTAGGCCAGCGGGAGAATGAGCAGTTCTTC; CDR3aa: CASSVGQRENEQFF
abundance: .; j_gene: TRBJ1-3; v_gene: TRBV11-2; d_gene: .; CDR3nt: TGTGCCAGCAGCCAACCCCGGGTAGCAGGAAACACCATATATTTT; CDR3aa: CASSQPRVAGNTIYF
abundance: many; j_gene: TRBJ1-2; v_gene: TRBV27; d_gene: .; CDR3nt: TGTGCCAGCAGTTTCCTAGGGAACCGTGGCTACACCTTC; CDR3aa: CASSFLGNRGYTF
abundance: .; j_gene: TRBJ2-7; v_gene: TRBV15; d_gene: .; CDR3nt: TGTGCCACCAGCAGAGAGATAATTACAGGGCTCGGGGGGGAGCAGTACTTC; CDR3aa: CATSREIITGLGGEQYF
abundance: many; j_gene: TRBJ2-7; v_gene: TRBV6-2/TRBV6-3; d_gene: .; CDR3nt: TGTGCCAGCAGTGTCAAAGGGGCCATCTACGAGCAGTACTTC; CDR3aa: CASSVKGAIYEQYF